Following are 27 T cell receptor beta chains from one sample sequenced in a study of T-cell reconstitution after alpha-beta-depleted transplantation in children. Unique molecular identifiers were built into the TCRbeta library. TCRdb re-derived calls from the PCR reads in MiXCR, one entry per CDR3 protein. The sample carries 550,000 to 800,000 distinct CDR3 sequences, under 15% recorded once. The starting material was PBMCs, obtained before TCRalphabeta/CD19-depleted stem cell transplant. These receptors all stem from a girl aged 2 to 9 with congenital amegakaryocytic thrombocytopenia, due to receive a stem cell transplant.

The CDR3 region is CASSLFAGDFSSYNEQFF. CDR3 DNA sequence: TGTGCCAGCAGCTTGTTCGCGGGGGACTTTAGCTCCTACAATGAGCAGTTCTTC. The chain combines TRBV7-8 with TRBJ2-1; 7 nucleotides match TRBD2. CDR1 and CDR2 (germline): SGHVS, FQNEAQ. The CDR3 has 18 residues. The ends lost 3 bases at V and 0 bases at J; junction bases unmatched: 11.

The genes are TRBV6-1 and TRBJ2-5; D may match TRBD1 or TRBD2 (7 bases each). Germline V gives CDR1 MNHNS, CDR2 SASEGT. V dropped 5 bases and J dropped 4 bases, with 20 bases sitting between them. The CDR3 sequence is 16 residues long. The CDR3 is CASSTLGRGPSETQYF. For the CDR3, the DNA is TGTGCCAGCAGTACGCTTGGGAGGGGGCCCTCAGAGACCCAGTACTTC.

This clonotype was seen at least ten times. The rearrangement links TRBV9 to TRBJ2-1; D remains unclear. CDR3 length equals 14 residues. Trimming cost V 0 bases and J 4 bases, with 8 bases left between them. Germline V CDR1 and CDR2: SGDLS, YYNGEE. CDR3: CASSVEGLYNEQFF. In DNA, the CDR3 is TGTGCCAGCAGCGTAGAAGGATTATACAATGAGCAGTTCTTC.

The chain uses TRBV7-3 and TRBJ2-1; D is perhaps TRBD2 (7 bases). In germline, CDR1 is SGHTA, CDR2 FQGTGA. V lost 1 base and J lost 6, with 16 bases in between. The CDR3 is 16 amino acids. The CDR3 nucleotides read TGTGCCAGCAGCTTAAGGGGGGGGCTGGTAAGCAATGAGCAGTTCTTC. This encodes CASSLRGGLVSNEQFF.

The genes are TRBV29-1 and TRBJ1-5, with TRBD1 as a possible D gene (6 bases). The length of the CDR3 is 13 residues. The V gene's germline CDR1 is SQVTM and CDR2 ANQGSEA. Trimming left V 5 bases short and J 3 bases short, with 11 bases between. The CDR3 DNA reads TGCAGCGTTCGCACAGGGTTCAATCAGCCCCAGCATTTT. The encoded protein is CSVRTGFNQPQHF.

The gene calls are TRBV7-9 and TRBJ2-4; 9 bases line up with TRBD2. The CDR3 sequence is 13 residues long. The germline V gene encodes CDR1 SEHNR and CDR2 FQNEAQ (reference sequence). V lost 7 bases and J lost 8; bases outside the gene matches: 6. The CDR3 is CASTGLAWDIQYF. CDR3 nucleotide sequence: TGTGCCAGCACTGGACTAGCGTGGGACATTCAGTACTTC.

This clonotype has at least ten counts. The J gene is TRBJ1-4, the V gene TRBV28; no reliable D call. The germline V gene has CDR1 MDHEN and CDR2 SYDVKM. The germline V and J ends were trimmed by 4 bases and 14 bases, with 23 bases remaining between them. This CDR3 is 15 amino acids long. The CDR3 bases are TGTGCCAGCAGTTCGCCGGCCCAGACAAAACGTCGGCTGTTTTTT. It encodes CASSSPAQTKRRLFF.

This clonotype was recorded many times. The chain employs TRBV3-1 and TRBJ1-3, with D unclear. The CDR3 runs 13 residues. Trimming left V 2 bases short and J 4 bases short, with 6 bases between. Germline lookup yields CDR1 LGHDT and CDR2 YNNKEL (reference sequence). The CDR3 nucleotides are TGTGCCAGCAGCCAAAGTGGAGGAAACACCATATATTTT. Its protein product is CASSQSGGNTIYF. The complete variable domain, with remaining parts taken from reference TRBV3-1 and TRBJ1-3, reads DTAVSQTPKYLVTQMGNDKSIKCEQNLGHDTMYWYKQDSKKFLKIMFSYNNKELIINETVPNRFSPKSPDKAHLNLHINSLELGDSAVYFCASSQSGGNTIYFGEGSWLTVV.

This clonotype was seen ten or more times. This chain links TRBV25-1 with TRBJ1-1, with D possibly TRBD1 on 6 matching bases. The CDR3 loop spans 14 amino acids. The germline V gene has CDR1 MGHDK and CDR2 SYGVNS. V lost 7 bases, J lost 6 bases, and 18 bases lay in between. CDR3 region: CASTSGTISAEAFF. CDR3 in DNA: TGTGCCAGCACCTCCGGGACAATATCCGCTGAAGCTTTCTTT.

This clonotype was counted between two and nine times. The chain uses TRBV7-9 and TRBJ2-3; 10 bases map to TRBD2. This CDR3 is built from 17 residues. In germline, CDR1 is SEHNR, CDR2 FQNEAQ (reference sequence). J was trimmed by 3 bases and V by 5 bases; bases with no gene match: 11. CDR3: CASSPTAGGPITDTQYF. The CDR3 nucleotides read TGTGCCAGCAGCCCAACAGCGGGAGGGCCGATTACAGATACGCAGTATTTT.

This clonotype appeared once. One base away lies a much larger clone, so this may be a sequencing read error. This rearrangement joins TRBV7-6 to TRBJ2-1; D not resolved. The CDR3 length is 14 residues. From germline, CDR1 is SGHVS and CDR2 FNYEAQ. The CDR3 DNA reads TGTGCCAGCAGCTATCATGGGCAGTACAATGAGCAGTCCTTC. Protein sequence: CASSYHGQYNEQSF.

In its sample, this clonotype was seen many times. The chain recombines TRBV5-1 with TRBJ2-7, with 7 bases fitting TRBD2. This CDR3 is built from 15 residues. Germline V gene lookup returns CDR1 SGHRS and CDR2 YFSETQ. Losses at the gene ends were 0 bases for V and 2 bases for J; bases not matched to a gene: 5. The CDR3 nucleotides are TGCGCCAGCAGCTTGGAATCGCGGGGGACCTACGAGCAGTACTTC. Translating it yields CASSLESRGTYEQYF.

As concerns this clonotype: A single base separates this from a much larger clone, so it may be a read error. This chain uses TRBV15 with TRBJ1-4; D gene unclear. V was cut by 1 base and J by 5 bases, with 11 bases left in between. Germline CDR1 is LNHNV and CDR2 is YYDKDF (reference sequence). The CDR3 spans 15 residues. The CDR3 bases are TGTGCCACCAGCAGAGGAGTGGGCTTCAATGAAAAACTGTTTTTT. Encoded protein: CATSRGVGFNEKLFF.

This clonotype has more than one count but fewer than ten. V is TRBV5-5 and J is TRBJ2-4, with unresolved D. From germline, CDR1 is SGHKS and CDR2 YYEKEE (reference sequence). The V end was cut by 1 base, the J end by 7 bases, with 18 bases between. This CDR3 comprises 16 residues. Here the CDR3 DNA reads TGTGCCAGCAGCTTGTTCATGGACGGCAGTCGCAACATTCAGTACTTC. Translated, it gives CASSLFMDGSRNIQYF.

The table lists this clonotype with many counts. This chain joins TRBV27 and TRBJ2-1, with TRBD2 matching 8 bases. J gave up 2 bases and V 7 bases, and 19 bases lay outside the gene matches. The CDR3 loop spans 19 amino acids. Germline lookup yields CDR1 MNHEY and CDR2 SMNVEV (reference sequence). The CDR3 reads CASTLRRTKRGSAYNEQFF. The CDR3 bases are TGTGCCAGCACTCTACGGCGGACTAAGCGGGGGAGCGCCTACAATGAGCAGTTCTTC.

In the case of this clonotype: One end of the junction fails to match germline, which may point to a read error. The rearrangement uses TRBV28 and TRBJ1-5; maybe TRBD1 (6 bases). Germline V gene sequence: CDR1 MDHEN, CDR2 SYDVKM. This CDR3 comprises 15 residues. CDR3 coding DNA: TGTGCCGGCAGTTTAGGGGGTACGCGCAATCAGCCCCAGCATTTT. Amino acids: CAGSLGGTRNQPQHF.

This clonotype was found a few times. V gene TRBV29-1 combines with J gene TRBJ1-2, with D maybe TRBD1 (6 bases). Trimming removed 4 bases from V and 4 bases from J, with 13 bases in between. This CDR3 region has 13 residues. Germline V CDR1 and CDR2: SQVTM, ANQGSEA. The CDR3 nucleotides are TGCAGCGTTGGTGAACAGGGAACCTATGGCTACACCTTC. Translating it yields CSVGEQGTYGYTF.

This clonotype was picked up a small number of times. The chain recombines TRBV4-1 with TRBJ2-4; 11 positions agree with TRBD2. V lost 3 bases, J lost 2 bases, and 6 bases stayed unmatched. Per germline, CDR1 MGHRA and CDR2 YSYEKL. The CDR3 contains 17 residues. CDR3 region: CASSHPLAGGPKNIQYF. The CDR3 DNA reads TGCGCCAGCAGCCACCCCCTAGCGGGAGGTCCCAAAAACATTCAGTACTTC.

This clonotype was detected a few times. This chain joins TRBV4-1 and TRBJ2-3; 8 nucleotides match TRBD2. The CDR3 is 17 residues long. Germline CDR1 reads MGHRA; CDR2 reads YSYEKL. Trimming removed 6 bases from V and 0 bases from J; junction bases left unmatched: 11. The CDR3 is CASSGAGASGSTDTQYF. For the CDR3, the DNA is TGCGCCAGCAGTGGAGCTGGGGCTAGCGGGAGCACAGATACGCAGTATTTT.

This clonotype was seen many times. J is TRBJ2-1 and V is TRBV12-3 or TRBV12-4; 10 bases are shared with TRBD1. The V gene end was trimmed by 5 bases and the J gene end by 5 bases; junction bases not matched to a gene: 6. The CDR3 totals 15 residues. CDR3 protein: CASSPGQGNHNEQFF. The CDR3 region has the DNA TGTGCCAGCAGTCCGGGACAGGGGAACCACAATGAGCAGTTCTTC.

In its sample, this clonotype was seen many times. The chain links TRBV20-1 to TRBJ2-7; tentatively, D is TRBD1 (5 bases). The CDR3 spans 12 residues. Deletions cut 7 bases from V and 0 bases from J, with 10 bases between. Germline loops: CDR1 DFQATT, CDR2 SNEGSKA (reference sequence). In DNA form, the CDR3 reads TGCAGTGTGACAGCCGTCTCCTACGAGCAGTACTTC. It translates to CSVTAVSYEQYF.

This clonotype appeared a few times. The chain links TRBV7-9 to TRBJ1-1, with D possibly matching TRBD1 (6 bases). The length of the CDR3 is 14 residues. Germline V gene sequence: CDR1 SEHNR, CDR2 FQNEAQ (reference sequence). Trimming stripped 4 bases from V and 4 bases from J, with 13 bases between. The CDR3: CASSSLQGSTEAFF. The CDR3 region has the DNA TGTGCCAGCAGCTCACTGCAGGGGAGCACTGAAGCTTTCTTT.

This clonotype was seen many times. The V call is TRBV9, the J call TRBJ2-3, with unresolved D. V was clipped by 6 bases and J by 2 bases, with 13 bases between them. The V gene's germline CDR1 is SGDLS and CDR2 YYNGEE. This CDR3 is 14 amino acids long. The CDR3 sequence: CASNRERVTDTQYF. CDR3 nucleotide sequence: TGTGCCAGCAACCGCGAACGGGTCACAGATACGCAGTATTTT.

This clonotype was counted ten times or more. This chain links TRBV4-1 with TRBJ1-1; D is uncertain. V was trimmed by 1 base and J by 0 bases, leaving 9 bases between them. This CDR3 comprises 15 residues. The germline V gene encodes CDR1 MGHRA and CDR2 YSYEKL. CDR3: CASSQVGRMNTEAFF. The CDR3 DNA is TGCGCCAGCAGCCAAGTCGGACGGATGAACACTGAAGCTTTCTTT.

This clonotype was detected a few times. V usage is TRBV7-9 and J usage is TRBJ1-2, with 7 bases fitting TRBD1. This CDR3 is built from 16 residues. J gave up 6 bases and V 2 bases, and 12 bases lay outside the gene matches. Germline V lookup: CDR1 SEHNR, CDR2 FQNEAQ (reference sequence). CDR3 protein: CASSLLTGAVSNGYTF. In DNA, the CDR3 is TGTGCCAGCAGCTTACTTACAGGGGCGGTGAGCAATGGCTACACCTTC.

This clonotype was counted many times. CDR3 sequence: CASSRTGRNTEAFF. The CDR3 DNA sequence: TGTGCCAGCAGCCGGACAGGGCGGAACACTGAAGCTTTCTTT. This chain uses TRBV12-3 or TRBV12-4 with TRBJ1-1; 8 bases agree with TRBD1. The length of the CDR3 is 14 residues. Trimming removed 6 bases from V and 1 base from J; junction bases left unmatched: 4.

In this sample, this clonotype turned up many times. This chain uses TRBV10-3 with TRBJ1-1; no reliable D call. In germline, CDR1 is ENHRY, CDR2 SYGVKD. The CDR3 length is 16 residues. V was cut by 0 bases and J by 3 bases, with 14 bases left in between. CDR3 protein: CAISESWLEGDTEAFF. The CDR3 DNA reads TGTGCCATCAGTGAGTCGTGGCTGGAGGGCGACACTGAAGCTTTCTTT.